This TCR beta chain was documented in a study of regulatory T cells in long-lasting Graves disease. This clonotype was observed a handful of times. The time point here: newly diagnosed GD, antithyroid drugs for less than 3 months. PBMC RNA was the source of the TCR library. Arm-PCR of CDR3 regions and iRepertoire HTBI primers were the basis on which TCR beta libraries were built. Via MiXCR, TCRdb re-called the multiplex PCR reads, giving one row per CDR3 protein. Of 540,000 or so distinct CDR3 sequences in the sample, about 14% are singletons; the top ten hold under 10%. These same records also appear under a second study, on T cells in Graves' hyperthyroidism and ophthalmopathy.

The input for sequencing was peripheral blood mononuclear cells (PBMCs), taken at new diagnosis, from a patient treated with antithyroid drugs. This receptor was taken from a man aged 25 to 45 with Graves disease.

CDR3 DNA sequence: TGCAGTGCTAGAGTCCTAGCGGTGACCTACGAGCAGTACTTC. This gives the protein CSARVLAVTYEQYF. The chain recombines TRBV20-1 with TRBJ2-7; TRBD2 agrees at 7 bases. CDR1 DFQATT and CDR2 SNEGSKA come from the germline V gene (reference sequence). Trimming at V came to 1 base and at J to 2 bases, leaving 5 bases not matched to a gene. The CDR3 is 14 amino acids.